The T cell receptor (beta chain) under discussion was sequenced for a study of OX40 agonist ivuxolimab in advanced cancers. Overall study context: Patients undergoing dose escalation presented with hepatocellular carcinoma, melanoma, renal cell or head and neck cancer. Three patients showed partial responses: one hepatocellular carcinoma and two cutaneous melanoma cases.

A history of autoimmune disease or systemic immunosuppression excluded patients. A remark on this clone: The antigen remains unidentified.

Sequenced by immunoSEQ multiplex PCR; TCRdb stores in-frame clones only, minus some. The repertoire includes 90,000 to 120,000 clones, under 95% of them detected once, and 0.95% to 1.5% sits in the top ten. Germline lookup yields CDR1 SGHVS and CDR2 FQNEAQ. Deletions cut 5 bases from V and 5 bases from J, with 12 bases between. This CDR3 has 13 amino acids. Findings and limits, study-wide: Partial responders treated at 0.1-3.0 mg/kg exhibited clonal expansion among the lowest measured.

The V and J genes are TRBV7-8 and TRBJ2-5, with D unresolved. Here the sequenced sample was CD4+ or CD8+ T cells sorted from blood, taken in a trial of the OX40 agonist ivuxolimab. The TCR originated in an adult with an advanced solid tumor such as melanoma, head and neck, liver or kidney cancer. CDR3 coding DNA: TGTGCCAGCAGCCGGGCCCTCGGCGAGACCCAGTACTTC. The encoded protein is CASSRALGETQYF.